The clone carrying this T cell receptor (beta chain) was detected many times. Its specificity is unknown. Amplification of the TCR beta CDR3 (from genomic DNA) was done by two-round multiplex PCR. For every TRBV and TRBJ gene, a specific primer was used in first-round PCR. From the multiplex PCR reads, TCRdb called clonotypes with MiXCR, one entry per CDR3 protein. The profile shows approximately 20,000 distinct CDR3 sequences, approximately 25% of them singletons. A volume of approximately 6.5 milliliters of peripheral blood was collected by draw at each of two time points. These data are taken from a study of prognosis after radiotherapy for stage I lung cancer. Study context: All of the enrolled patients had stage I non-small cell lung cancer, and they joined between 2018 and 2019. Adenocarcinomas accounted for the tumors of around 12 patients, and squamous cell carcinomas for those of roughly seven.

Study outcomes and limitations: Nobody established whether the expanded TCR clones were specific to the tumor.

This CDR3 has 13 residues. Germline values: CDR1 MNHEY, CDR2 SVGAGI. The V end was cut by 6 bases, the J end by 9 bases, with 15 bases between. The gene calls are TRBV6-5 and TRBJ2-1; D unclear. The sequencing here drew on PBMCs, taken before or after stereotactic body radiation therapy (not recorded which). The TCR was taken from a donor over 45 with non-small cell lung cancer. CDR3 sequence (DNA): TGTGCCAGCAGGTACGACCAGTCGAGTGAGCAGTTCTTC. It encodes CASRYDQSSEQFF.